The clone carrying this TCR beta chain is a singleton in its sample. As yet, its antigen is unknown. This record belongs to a study of shared clonotypes between healthy human individuals. General study points: Among donors, the sharing of clonotypes was expected to be influenced by sequencing depth.

Generated by immunoSEQ multiplex PCR, the TCRdb table keeps only in-frame clones and is missing some. The sample has roughly 490,000 clones, 75% to 85% seen once. J was trimmed by 4 bases and V by 3 bases; bases with no gene match: 5. The length of the CDR3 is 15 residues. This TCR came from a woman between 40 and 55 years old in good health. Some clones in this sample may be carry-over from other donors' samples. Sequences were obtained from PBMCs. This sequence joins TRBV23-1 and TRBJ2-7; TRBD2 aligns across 11 bases. TRBV23-1 is marked as an open reading frame, function uncertain. In DNA form, the CDR3 reads TGCGCCAGCAGTCAGGGTAGCGGGAGGGCTTACGAGCAGTACTTC. It translates to CASSQGSGRAYEQYF.